This TCR beta chain was captured by sequencing in a study of blood T cell repertoires in COVID-19. Sequencing used immunoSEQ multiplex PCR; TCRdb keeps in-frame clones, though not all of them. The repertoire holds 100,000 or so clones, with 80% to 90% as singletons. The ends were cut back, 3 bases at V and 1 base at J, with 6 bases in the middle. From germline, CDR1 is GTSNPN and CDR2 SVGIG (reference sequence). This CDR3 spans 12 amino acids. The sequenced sample consisted of peripheral blood. The J gene is TRBJ1-1, the V gene TRBV30; D gene ambiguous. The receptor was isolated from a middle-aged man with active or convalescent COVID-19. CDR3 sequence: CAWRMANTEAFF. CDR3 sequence (DNA): TGTGCCTGGAGGATGGCGAACACTGAAGCTTTCTTT.